These T cell receptor beta chains were read from a single sample in a study of T cell repertoires in cytomegalovirus infection. No antigen has been identified for these receptors. Via MiXCR, TCRdb re-called the reads, giving one row per CDR3 protein. The profile shows approximately 990,000 distinct CDR3 sequences, roughly 30% of them singletons. The input for sequencing was cultured CD8+ T cells from PBMCs, taken from culture after CMV antigen stimulation. The receptor set was obtained from a human donor in good health (CMV status not recorded). Some clones in this sample may be carry-over from other donors' samples. Each CDR3 is given with its conserved first and last residue. The D gene is left open where the match is weak. Clone size is given for some rows only: seen once, a few or many times, or a class if the clone is expanded.

len	v_gene	j_gene	abundance	d_gene	CDR3nt	CDR3aa
15	TRBV10-3	TRBJ2-1	.	.	TGTGCCATCAGTGAGGTGGGACACCAGTACAATGAGCAGTTCTTC	CAISEVGHQYNEQFF
15	TRBV10-3	TRBJ2-2	many	TRBD1	TGTGCCATCTACCGACAGGGGGCGGCTCCCGGGGAGCTGTTTTTT	CAIYRQGAAPGELFF
12	TRBV2	TRBJ2-2	few	.	TGTGCCAGCAGTGATAGTGCCGGGGAGCTGTTTTTT	CASSDSAGELFF
13	TRBV4-1	TRBJ2-1	few	.	TGCGCCAGCAGCCAAGGTTCGGGGGTTGAGCAGTTCTTC	CASSQGSGVEQFF
14	TRBV20-1	TRBJ2-3	.	TRBD2	TGCAGTGCTAGAGACGGGGGGGTTACAGATACGCAGTATTTT	CSARDGGVTDTQYF
15	TRBV7-6	TRBJ2-3	many	TRBD2	TGTGCCAGCAGCTTAACGGGGGGACGCACAGATACGCAGTATTTT	CASSLTGGRTDTQYF
14	TRBV6-1	TRBJ1-1	.	.	TGTGCCAGCACAGCGCTGCTAGGGGGCACTGAAGCTTTCTTT	CASTALLGGTEAFF
15	TRBV6-2/TRBV6-3	TRBJ1-1	few	.	TGTGCCAGCAGTTACAATCCTGAGGGAATCACTGAAGCTTTCTTT	CASSYNPEGITEAFF
14	TRBV27	TRBJ1-4	.	.	TGTGCCAGCAGTGTACCGGCCGCCGGGGAAAAACTGTTTTTT	CASSVPAAGEKLFF
14	TRBV5-6	TRBJ1-2	few	TRBD1	TGTGCCAGCAGCCCGGGACAGCAGAACTATGGCTACACCTTC	CASSPGQQNYGYTF
14	TRBV7-6	TRBJ2-7	.	.	TGTGCCAGCAGCCCCGAGATGAGTACCTACGAGCAGTACTTC	CASSPEMSTYEQYF
12	TRBV6-6	TRBJ2-3	few	.	TGTGCCAGCGGTGAGGGGCCAGATACGCAGTATTTT	CASGEGPDTQYF
16	TRBV7-9	TRBJ1-1	.	.	TGTGCCAGCAGCTCCAGCTCTCCGACGGGGGGGCCTGAAGCTTTCTTT	CASSSSSPTGGPEAFF
15	TRBV27	TRBJ1-2	.	.	TGTGCCAGCAGTTTATCGATCGTTAGCTCAAATGGCTACACCTTC	CASSLSIVSSNGYTF
15	TRBV13	TRBJ1-2	.	.	TGTGCCAGCAGCTCTAGCCTCGGGGGCCACTATGGCTACACCTTC	CASSSSLGGHYGYTF
17	TRBV27	TRBJ1-2	.	TRBD1	TGTGCCAGCAGTTTATCACATCGGGACAGAGGTCGCGGGGGCTACACCTTC	CASSLSHRDRGRGGYTF
15	TRBV2	TRBJ2-1	few	TRBD2	TGTGCCAGCAGAGCTAGCGGGGGGTCTCACAATGAGCAGTTCTTC	CASRASGGSHNEQFF
12	TRBV6-6	TRBJ1-2	few	.	TGTGCCAGCAGCGGCCTCATGTTTGGCTACACCTTC	CASSGLMFGYTF
12	TRBV28	TRBJ2-7	few	.	TGTGCCAGCAGCACCGGGGGAGAAGAGCAGTACTTC	CASSTGGEEQYF
15	TRBV9	TRBJ2-3	.	.	TGTGCCAGCAGCGTAGGGGTCGGGGGCACAGATACGCAGTATTTT	CASSVGVGGTDTQYF
16	TRBV19	TRBJ1-1	.	.	TGTGCCAGTAGTAGAAGGGACATAACCTTGAACACTGAAGCTTTCTTT	CASSRRDITLNTEAFF
14	TRBV28	TRBJ1-4	.	.	TGTGCCAGCAGCCCTGGACAGTATGGTGAAAAACTGTTTTTT	CASSPGQYGEKLFF
16	TRBV28	TRBJ1-5	many	.	TGTGCCAGCAGCACCTACGGGAGGGGCTCGGGACAGCCCCAGCATTTT	CASSTYGRGSGQPQHF
12	TRBV29-1	TRBJ2-1	.	.	TGCAGCGTTGGGACCTCCTACAATGAGCAGTTCTTC	CSVGTSYNEQFF
15	TRBV6-4	TRBJ2-2	.	.	TGTGCCAGCAGTGACTCAACGGGGTCCACCCGGGAGCTGTTTTTT	CASSDSTGSTRELFF
13	TRBV24-1	TRBJ2-1	.	.	TGTGCCACCAGTGATATTAGCAACAATGAGCAGTTCTTC	CATSDISNNEQFF
15	TRBV12-3/TRBV12-4	TRBJ2-1	few	TRBD1	TGTGCCAGCAGTTCGTACAGGGGCCCTAAGGATGAGCAGTTCTTC	CASSSYRGPKDEQFF
14	TRBV5-4	TRBJ2-7	few	.	TGTGCCAGCAGCCTTGGGACGGAGACCTACGAGCAGTACTTC	CASSLGTETYEQYF
12	TRBV29-1	TRBJ2-3	.	.	TGCAGCGTTGAAGAGAGCACAGATACGCAGTATTTT	CSVEESTDTQYF
15	TRBV29-1	TRBJ2-2	few	.	TGCAGCGTTGAAGGGGGGGACAGCGATCCCGGGGAGCTGTTTTTT	CSVEGGDSDPGELFF
13	TRBV28	TRBJ1-5	.	.	TGTGCCAGCACCGCGGACGGTGATCAGCCCCAGCATTTT	CASTADGDQPQHF
14	TRBV20-1	TRBJ1-2	.	TRBD1	TGCAGTGCTAGAAACAGGGGACGGAACTATGGCTACACCTTC	CSARNRGRNYGYTF
15	TRBV27	TRBJ1-1	.	.	TGTGCCAGCAGTTTATCCAGCCTCTGGGAAACTGAAGCTTTCTTT	CASSLSSLWETEAFF
12	TRBV27	TRBJ2-7	.	.	TGTGCCAGCAGCACCGGCGGATTTGAGCAGTACTTC	CASSTGGFEQYF
15	TRBV7-6	TRBJ2-1	.	.	TGTGCCAGCAGCATTGGAATCCCCCCACTCAATGAGCAGTTCTTC	CASSIGIPPLNEQFF
16	TRBV7-8	TRBJ2-1	.	TRBD2	TGTGCCAGCAGCCTGGGGACTAGCGGGACCCACGATGAGCAGTTCTTC	CASSLGTSGTHDEQFF
15	TRBV7-9	TRBJ1-1	.	.	TGTGCCAGCAGATCAGCAGGGTCCCTGAACACTGAAGCTTTCTTT	CASRSAGSLNTEAFF
15	TRBV29-1	TRBJ2-1	.	TRBD2	TGCAGCGTCGGACTAGCGGGGAGAAACTACAATGAGCAGTTCTTC	CSVGLAGRNYNEQFF
14	TRBV12-3/TRBV12-4	TRBJ1-5	.	.	TGTGCCAGCAGTTTTGGTCGGGTACGGCAGCCCCAGCATTTT	CASSFGRVRQPQHF
15	TRBV4-3	TRBJ2-5	.	TRBD2	TGCGCCAGCAGCCAAGAGGGACTAGCACAAGAGACCCAGTACTTC	CASSQEGLAQETQYF
13	TRBV4-2	TRBJ2-5	.	.	TGTGCCAGCAGGGGGTCGGGGAGCACGGCCCAGTACTTC	CASRGSGSTAQYF
13	TRBV12-3/TRBV12-4	TRBJ2-7	.	.	TGTGCCAGCAGTTTAATGCAGGGTGGGGAGCAGTACTTC	CASSLMQGGEQYF
16	TRBV15	TRBJ2-1	.	.	TGTGCCACCAGCAGAGATCTGGCGGGGATGTACAATGAGCAGTTCTTC	CATSRDLAGMYNEQFF
15	TRBV19	TRBJ1-1	few	TRBD1	TGTGCCAGTAGTAAGGGACAGGGGATGAACACTGAAGCTTTCTTT	CASSKGQGMNTEAFF
16	TRBV7-9	TRBJ1-2	few	TRBD1	TGTGCCAGCATCATTCCCACAGGGGCCGGCTCATATGGCTACACCTTC	CASIIPTGAGSYGYTF
15	TRBV11-2	TRBJ2-1	.	TRBD1	TGTGCCAGCAGCCTATGGACAGGGGGCTGGGATGAGCAGTTCTTC	CASSLWTGGWDEQFF
12	TRBV7-9	TRBJ1-2	.	.	TGTGCCAGCAGCTCCTCGCCGAATGGCTACACCTTC	CASSSSPNGYTF
14	TRBV6-2/TRBV6-3	TRBJ1-6	few	.	TGTGCCAGTTCCCCCAGGATTTCGTCTTCACCCCTCCACTTT	CASSPRISSSPLHF
11	TRBV20-1	TRBJ2-1	.	.	TGCAGTGCTAAAGGCCCAGGTCGGCAGTTCTTC	CSAKGPGRQFF
17	TRBV19	TRBJ1-1	few	.	TGTGCCAGTAGTGCCTATCTAAATCAGGGGATGTACACTGAAGCTTTCTTT	CASSAYLNQGMYTEAFF
15	TRBV2	TRBJ1-6	.	.	TGTGCCAGCAACGAACTGGGGGCGTGGGGGTCACCCCTCCACTTT	CASNELGAWGSPLHF
17	TRBV5-8	TRBJ2-6	once	.	TGTGCCAGCAGCTTGTACAGGGTATTTTCTGGGGCCAACGTCCTGACTTTC	CASSLYRVFSGANVLTF
16	TRBV10-3	TRBJ2-5	.	.	TGTGCCATCAGTGAGCGTTCTTGGGGCGGCCAAGAGACCCAGTACTTC	CAISERSWGGQETQYF
15	TRBV10-1	TRBJ2-1	once	.	TGCGCCAGCAGACGGGACTTTCAAAATTACAATGAGCAGTTCTTC	CASRRDFQNYNEQFF
15	TRBV7-8	TRBJ2-1	.	.	TGTGCCAGCAGCTTAAGGGGGGCGACCTACAATGAGCAGTTCTTC	CASSLRGATYNEQFF
18	TRBV6-6	TRBJ2-5	.	.	TGTGCCAGCAGTTACTCGAGGCGTTACGGGCGACCCCAAGAGACCCAGTACTTC	CASSYSRRYGRPQETQYF
13	TRBV7-9	TRBJ1-5	.	.	TGTGCCAGCAGCGCCCATAGCAATCAGCCCCAGCATTTT	CASSAHSNQPQHF
17	TRBV9	TRBJ2-2	once	.	TGTGCCAGCAGCGTAAGTCGCCAGGGTTTGGCCACCGGGGAGCTGTTTTTT	CASSVSRQGLATGELFF
15	TRBV12-3/TRBV12-4	TRBJ2-5	few	TRBD2	TGTGCCAGCAGTTTTATGATAAGCGGGACGGAGACCCAGTACTTC	CASSFMISGTETQYF